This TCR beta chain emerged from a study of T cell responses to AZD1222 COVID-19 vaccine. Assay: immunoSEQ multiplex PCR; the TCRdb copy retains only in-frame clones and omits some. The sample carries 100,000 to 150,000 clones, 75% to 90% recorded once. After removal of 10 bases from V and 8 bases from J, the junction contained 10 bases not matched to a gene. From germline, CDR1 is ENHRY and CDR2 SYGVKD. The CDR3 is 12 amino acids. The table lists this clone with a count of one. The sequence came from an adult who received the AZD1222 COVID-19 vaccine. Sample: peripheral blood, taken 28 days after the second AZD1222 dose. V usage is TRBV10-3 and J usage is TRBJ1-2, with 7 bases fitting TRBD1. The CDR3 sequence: CASQAGTEGYTF. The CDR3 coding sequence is TGTGCCAGTCAAGCCGGGACAGAAGGCTACACCTTC.